This T cell receptor beta chain was documented in a study of shared clonotypes between healthy human individuals. Notes on the study in general: The study generally estimated greater richness for naive than memory subsets.

This CDR3 comprises 13 residues. CDR1 and CDR2 from the germline V gene are MNHEY and SMNVEV (reference sequence). V lost 7 bases to trimming and J lost 10 bases, with 14 bases between them. A note on this clone: The antigen remains unidentified.

Data came from immunoSEQ multiplex PCR; TCRdb stores just in-frame clones and leaves some out. The repertoire consists of around 2.3 million clones, with around 95% occurring once and the leading ten covering around 0.13%. Sequenced sample: naive CD4+ T cells sorted from blood. Subset in this sample: CD45RA+ positively selected. The chain uses TRBV27 and TRBJ1-6, with unresolved D. This TCR came from a man aged 18-30 years in good health. The CDR3 region has the DNA TGTGCCAGCACCGTCAGCGGTGGGTCACCCCTCCACTTT. It encodes CASTVSGGSPLHF.